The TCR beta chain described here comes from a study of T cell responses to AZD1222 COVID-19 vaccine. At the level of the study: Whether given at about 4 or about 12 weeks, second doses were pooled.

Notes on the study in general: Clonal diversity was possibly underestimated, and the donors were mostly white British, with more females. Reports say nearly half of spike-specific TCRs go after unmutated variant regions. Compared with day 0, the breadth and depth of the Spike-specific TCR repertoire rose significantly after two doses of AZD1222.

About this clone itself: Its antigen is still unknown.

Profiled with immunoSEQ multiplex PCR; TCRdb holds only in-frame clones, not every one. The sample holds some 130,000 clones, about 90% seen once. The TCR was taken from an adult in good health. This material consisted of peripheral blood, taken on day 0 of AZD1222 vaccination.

The CDR3 spells CASSPQTGRKPYEQYF. CDR3 in DNA: TGCGCCAGCAGCCCCCAGACAGGCAGAAAGCCCTACGAGCAGTACTTC. The chain employs TRBV4-1 and TRBJ2-7, with D tentatively TRBD1 (6 bases). Trimming shortened V by 4 bases and J by 2 bases, and 18 bases separated the two germline ends. The CDR3 totals 16 residues. The germline CDR1 and CDR2 sequences are MGHRA and YSYEKL.